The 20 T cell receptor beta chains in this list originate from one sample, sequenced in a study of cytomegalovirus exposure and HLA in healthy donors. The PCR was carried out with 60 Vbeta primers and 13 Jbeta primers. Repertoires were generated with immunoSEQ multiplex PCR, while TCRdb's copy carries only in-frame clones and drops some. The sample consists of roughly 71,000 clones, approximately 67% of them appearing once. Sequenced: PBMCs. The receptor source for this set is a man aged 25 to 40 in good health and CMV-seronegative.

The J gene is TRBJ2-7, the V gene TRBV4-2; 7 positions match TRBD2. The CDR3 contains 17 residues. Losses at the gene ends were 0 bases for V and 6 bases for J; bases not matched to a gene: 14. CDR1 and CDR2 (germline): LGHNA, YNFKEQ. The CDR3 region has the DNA TGTGCCAGCAGCCAAGATGGACCATGGTCGGGGGAGGGCGAGCAGTACTTC. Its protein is CASSQDGPWSGEGEQYF.

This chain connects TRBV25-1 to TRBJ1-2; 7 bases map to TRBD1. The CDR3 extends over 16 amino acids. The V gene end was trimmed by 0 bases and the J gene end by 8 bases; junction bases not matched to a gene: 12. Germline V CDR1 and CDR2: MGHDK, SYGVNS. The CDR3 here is CASSEYDLEGAQGYTF. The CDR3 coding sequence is TGTGCCAGCAGTGAATACGACCTCGAGGGGGCGCAAGGCTACACCTTC.

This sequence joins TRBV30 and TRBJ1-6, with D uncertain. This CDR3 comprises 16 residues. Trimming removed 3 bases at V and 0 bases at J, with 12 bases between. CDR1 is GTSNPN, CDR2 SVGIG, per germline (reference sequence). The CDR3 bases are TGTGCCTGGAGGCGGCATGCGAGCTCCTATAATTCACCCCTCCACTTT. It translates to CAWRRHASSYNSPLHF.

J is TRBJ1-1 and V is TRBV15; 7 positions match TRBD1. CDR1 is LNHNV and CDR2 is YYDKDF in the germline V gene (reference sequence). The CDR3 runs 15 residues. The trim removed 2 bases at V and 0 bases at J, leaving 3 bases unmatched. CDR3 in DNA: TGTGCCACCAGCAGATTACAGGGGATGAACACTGAAGCTTTCTTT. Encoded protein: CATSRLQGMNTEAFF.

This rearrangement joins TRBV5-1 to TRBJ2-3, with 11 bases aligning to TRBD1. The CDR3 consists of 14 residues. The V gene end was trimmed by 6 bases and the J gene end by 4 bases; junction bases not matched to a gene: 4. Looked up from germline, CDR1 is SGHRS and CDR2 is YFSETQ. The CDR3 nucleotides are TGCGCCAGCACCGGGACAGGGGGGGCAGATACGCAGTATTTT. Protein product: CASTGTGGADTQYF.

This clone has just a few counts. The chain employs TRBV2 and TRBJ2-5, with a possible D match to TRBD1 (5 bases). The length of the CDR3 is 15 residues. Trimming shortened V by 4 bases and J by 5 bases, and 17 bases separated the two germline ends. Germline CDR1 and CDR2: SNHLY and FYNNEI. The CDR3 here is CASSAQGDRWETQYF. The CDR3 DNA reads TGTGCCAGCAGTGCACAAGGGGATCGATGGGAGACCCAGTACTTC.

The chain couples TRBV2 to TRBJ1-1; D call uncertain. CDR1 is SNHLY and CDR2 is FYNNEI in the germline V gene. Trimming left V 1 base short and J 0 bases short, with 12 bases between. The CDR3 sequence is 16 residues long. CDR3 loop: CASSEEEIAMNTEAFF. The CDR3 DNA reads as TGTGCCAGCAGTGAAGAGGAGATAGCTATGAACACTGAAGCTTTCTTT.

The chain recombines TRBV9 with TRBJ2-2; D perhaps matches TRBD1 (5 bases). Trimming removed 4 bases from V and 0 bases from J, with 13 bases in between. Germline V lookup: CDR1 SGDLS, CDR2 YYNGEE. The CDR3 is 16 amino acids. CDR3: CASSLRTPANTGELFF. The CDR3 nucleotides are TGTGCCAGCAGCCTTAGGACACCCGCGAACACCGGGGAGCTGTTTTTT.

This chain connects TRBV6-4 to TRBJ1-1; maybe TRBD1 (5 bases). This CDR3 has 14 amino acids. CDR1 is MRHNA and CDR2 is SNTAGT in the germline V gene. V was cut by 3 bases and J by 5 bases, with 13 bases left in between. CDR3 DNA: TGTGCCAGCAGTGAGACAAGGGGAGGTACTGAAGCTTTCTTT. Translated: CASSETRGGTEAFF.

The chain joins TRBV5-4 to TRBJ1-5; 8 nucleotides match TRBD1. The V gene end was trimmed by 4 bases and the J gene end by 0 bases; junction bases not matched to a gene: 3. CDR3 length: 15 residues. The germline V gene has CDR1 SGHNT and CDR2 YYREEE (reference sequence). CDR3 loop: CASSRGQDSNQPQHF. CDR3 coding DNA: TGTGCCAGCAGCAGGGGACAGGATAGCAATCAGCCCCAGCATTTT.

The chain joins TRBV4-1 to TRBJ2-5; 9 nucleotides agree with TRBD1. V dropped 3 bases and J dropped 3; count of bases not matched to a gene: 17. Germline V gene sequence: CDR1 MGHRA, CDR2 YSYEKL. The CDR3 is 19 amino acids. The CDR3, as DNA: TGCGCCAGCAGCCAGTCGAGCTCCGGGACAGGGCGATCAGAAGAGACCCAGTACTTC. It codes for CASSQSSSGTGRSEETQYF.

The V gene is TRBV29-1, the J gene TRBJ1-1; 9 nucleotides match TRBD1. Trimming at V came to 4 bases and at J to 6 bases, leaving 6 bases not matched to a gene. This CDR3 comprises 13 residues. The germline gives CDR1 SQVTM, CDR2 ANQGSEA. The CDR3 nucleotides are TGCAGCGTTGGGACAGGGGTATTAGCTGAAGCTTTCTTT. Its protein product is CSVGTGVLAEAFF. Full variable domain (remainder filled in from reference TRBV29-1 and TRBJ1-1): SAVISQKPSRDICQRGTSLTIQCQVDSQVTMMFWYRQQPGQSLTLIATANQGSEATYESGFVIDKFPISRPNLTFSTLTVSNMSPEDSSIYLCSVGTGVLAEAFFGQGTRLTVV.

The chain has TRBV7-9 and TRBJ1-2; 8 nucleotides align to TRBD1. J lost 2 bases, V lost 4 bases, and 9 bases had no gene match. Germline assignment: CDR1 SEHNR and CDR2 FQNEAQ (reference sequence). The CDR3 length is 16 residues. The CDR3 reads CASSSAGTGPNYGYTF. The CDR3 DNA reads TGTGCCAGCAGCTCAGCCGGGACAGGACCAAACTATGGCTACACCTTC.

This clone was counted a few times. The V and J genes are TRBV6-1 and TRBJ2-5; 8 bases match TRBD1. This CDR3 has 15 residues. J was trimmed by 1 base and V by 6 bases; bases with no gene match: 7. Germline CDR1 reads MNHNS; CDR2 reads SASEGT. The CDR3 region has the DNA TGTGCCAGCAGCGACAGGGGTGAACCCCAAGAGACCCAGTACTTC. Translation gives CASSDRGEPQETQYF.

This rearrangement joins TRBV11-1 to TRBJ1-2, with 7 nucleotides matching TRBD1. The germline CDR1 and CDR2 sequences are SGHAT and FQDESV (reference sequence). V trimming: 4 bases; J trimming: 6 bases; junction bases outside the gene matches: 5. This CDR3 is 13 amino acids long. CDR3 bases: TGTGCCAGCAGCTCGGACAGGAGCCATGGCTACACCTTC. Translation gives CASSSDRSHGYTF.

The CDR3: CASSRGGDGELFF. The CDR3 bases are TGTGCCAGCAGTCGTGGCGGGGACGGGGAGCTGTTTTTT. The chain uses TRBV6-5 and TRBJ2-2; D is possibly TRBD2 (6 bases). V dropped 5 bases and J dropped 7 bases, with 11 bases sitting between them. Germline lookup yields CDR1 MNHEY and CDR2 SVGAGI. The CDR3 is 13 residues long.

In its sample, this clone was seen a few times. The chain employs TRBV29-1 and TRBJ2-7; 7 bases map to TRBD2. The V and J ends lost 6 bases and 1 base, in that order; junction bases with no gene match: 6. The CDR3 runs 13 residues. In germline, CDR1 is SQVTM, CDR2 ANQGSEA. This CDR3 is CSVDTGGSYEQYF. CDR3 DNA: TGCAGCGTCGATACGGGAGGATCCTACGAGCAGTACTTC.

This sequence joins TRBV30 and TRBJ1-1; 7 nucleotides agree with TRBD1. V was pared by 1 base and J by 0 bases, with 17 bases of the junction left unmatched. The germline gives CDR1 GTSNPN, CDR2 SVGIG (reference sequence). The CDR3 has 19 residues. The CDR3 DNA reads TGTGCCTGGAGTGCGAACCAACGCCTATCGGGACAGTTGAACACTGAAGCTTTCTTT. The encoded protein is CAWSANQRLSGQLNTEAFF.

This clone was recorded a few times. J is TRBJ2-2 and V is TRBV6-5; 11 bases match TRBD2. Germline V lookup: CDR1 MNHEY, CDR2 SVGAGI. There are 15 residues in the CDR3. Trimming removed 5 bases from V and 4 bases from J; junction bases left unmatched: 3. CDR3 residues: CASSISGGATGELFF. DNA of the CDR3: TGTGCCAGCAGTATTAGCGGGGGGGCCACCGGGGAGCTGTTTTTT.

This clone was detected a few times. CDR3 region: CASSDGTSGYNEQFF. CDR3 nucleotide sequence: TGTGCCAGCAGTGACGGGACTAGCGGTTACAATGAGCAGTTCTTC. The chain combines TRBV6-4 with TRBJ2-1; 11 positions agree with TRBD2. CDR3 length: 15 residues. Germline loops: CDR1 MRHNA, CDR2 SNTAGT. The V segment lost 2 bases and the J segment 4 bases; nucleotides outside the gene matches: 1.